The 19 T cell receptor beta chains reported below all come from one sample, sequenced in a study of blood T cell repertoires in COVID-19. Libraries were prepared by immunoSEQ multiplex PCR; TCRdb keeps only in-frame clonotypes and omits some of them. The table has 50,000 to 70,000 clones, 75% to 90% seen once; the top ten hold roughly 8.4%. Sample: peripheral blood. These receptors all come from a woman in her 70s with active COVID-19.

This chain connects TRBV18 to TRBJ2-2; TRBD1 is a possible D gene (6 bases). Trimming took off 4 bases at V and 1 base at J, with 10 bases between the two ends. This CDR3 is 15 amino acids long. In germline, CDR1 is KGHSH, CDR2 LQKENI. The DNA for the CDR3 is TGTGCCAGCTCACTCGACAGGAAGAACACCGGGGAGCTGTTTTTT. Its translation: CASSLDRKNTGELFF. The variable domain in full, with the rest retrieved from reference TRBV18 and TRBJ2-2, is NAGVMQNPRHLVRRRGQEARLRCSPMKGHSHVYWYRQLPEEGLKFMVYLQKENIIDESGMPKERFSAEFPKEGPSILRIQQVVRGDSAAYFCASSLDRKNTGELFFGEGSRLTVL.

The CDR3 bases are TGTGCCTGCTTTGGGGGGACAGCGTCCTACGAGCAGTACTTC. Amino acid sequence: CACFGGTASYEQYF. The rearrangement uses TRBV28 and TRBJ2-7; tentatively, D is TRBD1 (7 bases). CDR1 and CDR2 (germline): MDHEN, SYDVKM. V gave up 11 bases and J gave up 1 base, with 18 bases separating them. The CDR3 contains 14 residues.

J is TRBJ1-1 and V is TRBV29-1; 9 nucleotides match TRBD1. The CDR3 is made up of 13 amino acids. With 4 bases clipped from V and 5 bases from J, the junction kept 5 bases outside the gene matches. Germline V gene sequence: CDR1 SQVTM, CDR2 ANQGSEA. As DNA, the CDR3 is TGCAGCGTTGTGGGACAGGGAGGAACTGAAGCTTTCTTT. Its protein product is CSVVGQGGTEAFF.

J is TRBJ1-5 and V is TRBV5-6, with 7 positions matching TRBD1. The CDR3 length is 15 residues. From germline, CDR1 is SGHDT and CDR2 YYEEEE. After removal of 0 bases from V and 7 bases from J, the junction contained 7 bases not matched to a gene. The CDR3 protein is CASSLGQGGSQPQHF. DNA of the CDR3: TGTGCCAGCAGCTTGGGACAGGGAGGAAGCCAGCCCCAGCATTTT.

The rearrangement links TRBV18 to TRBJ2-7, with D possibly being TRBD1 (6 bases). The V end lost 3 bases, the J end lost 0 bases, and 24 bases lay between the germline ends. Germline V gene lookup returns CDR1 KGHSH and CDR2 LQKENI. CDR3 length: 19 residues. The CDR3 coding sequence is TGTGCCAGCTCACCTACCGAACATCGAAACAGGGTGTCCTCCTACGAGCAGTACTTC. This codes for CASSPTEHRNRVSSYEQYF.

V is TRBV15 and J is TRBJ1-1; D is possibly TRBD1 (5 bases). The CDR3 is 17 amino acids. CDR1 is LNHNV and CDR2 is YYDKDF in the germline V gene (reference sequence). The V gene lost 1 base and the J gene lost 1 base, with 16 bases spanning the gap. The CDR3 coding sequence is TGTGCCACCAGCAGAGTTTGGATTGCAGGGCGGAACACTGAAGCTTTCTTT. It is translated as CATSRVWIAGRNTEAFF.

V usage is TRBV3-1 (or the pseudogene TRBV3-2) and J usage is TRBJ2-7; D is possibly TRBD2 (6 bases). Germline V gives CDR1 LGHDT, CDR2 YNNKEL (reference sequence). V was pared by 6 bases and J by 4 bases, with 19 bases between. The CDR3 length is 15 residues. This CDR3 is CASSPNLARGYEQYF. In DNA form, the CDR3 reads TGTGCCAGCAGTCCAAATCTAGCGAGGGGATACGAGCAGTACTTC.

The chain couples TRBV20-1 to TRBJ2-5; TRBD2 matches at 7 bases. Unmatched junction bases numbered 11, after V lost 3 bases and J lost 4 bases. In germline, CDR1 is DFQATT, CDR2 SNEGSKA (reference sequence). The CDR3 runs 15 residues. DNA of the CDR3: TGCAGTGCTAGTGAAGCGGGAACGGTGGTAGAGACCCAGTACTTC. Translating it yields CSASEAGTVVETQYF.

The gene calls are TRBV28 and TRBJ2-1; TRBD2 agrees at 13 bases. CDR3 length: 17 amino acids. CDR1 and CDR2 from the germline V gene are MDHEN and SYDVKM. Losses at the gene ends were 6 bases for V and 0 bases for J; bases not matched to a gene: 5. CDR3 in amino acids: CASSGLAGVPSYNEQFF. For the CDR3, the DNA is TGTGCCAGCAGCGGACTAGCGGGAGTCCCCTCCTACAATGAGCAGTTCTTC.

This sequence joins TRBV25-1 and TRBJ2-1, with D perhaps matching TRBD2 (6 bases). The germline gives CDR1 MGHDK, CDR2 SYGVNS. The CDR3 has 14 amino acids. The V gene lost 3 bases and the J gene lost 3 bases, with 9 bases spanning the gap. As DNA, the CDR3 is TGTGCCAGCAGTGACAGTAGCGGCTACAATGAGCAGTTCTTC. Its protein is CASSDSSGYNEQFF.

There are a few counts of this clone. The chain carries TRBV5-6 and TRBJ2-7; no reliable D call. This CDR3 has 14 amino acids. Germline CDR1 is SGHDT and CDR2 is YYEEEE. V dropped 4 bases and J dropped 6 bases, with 17 bases sitting between them. The CDR3 here is CASSTAPNIFEQYF. DNA for the CDR3: TGTGCCAGCAGCACCGCTCCTAATATTTTCGAGCAGTACTTC.

The chain recombines TRBV19 with TRBJ2-3; 10 bases fit TRBD2. This CDR3 has 17 residues. From germline, CDR1 is LNHDA and CDR2 SQIVND (reference sequence). Trimming cost V 7 bases and J 1 base; bases outside gene matches: 11. The CDR3 nucleotides read TGTGCCAGTAAGGTCCTAGCGGGAGATGGTGGCACAGATACGCAGTATTTT. Amino acid sequence: CASKVLAGDGGTDTQYF.

V is TRBV7-7 and J is TRBJ2-7, with 9 bases identical to TRBD1. The CDR3 consists of 15 residues. CDR1 is SSHAT and CDR2 is FNYEAQ in the germline V gene (reference sequence). After removal of 5 bases from V and 3 bases from J, the junction contained 8 bases not matched to a gene. DNA of the CDR3: TGTGCCAGCAGCAATTACAGGGGGCGATACTACGAGCAGTACTTC. Translation: CASSNYRGRYYEQYF.

The CDR3 DNA reads TGTGCCAGCAGTGCCGGTCGAGAGGATAGCAATCAGCCCCAGCATTTT. Amino acid sequence: CASSAGREDSNQPQHF. The V call is TRBV2, the J call TRBJ1-5, with D uncertain. The CDR3 is 16 residues long. Trimming left V 4 bases short and J 0 bases short, with 13 bases between. Germline assignment: CDR1 SNHLY and CDR2 FYNNEI.

This clone was seen a single time. The V and J genes are TRBV27 and TRBJ2-1, with 8 bases fitting TRBD2. Germline V CDR1 and CDR2: MNHEY, SMNVEV (reference sequence). The CDR3 contains 16 residues. The junction had 7 bases not matched to a gene; V was cut back by 4 bases and J by 2 bases. The CDR3 nucleotides are TGTGCCAGCAGTTACCGGCTAGCGGGTACCTACAATGAGCAGTTCTTC. It is translated as CASSYRLAGTYNEQFF.

The genes are TRBV6-5 and TRBJ2-4, with 9 bases lining up with TRBD2. The V gene's germline CDR1 is MNHEY and CDR2 SVGAGI. V lost 3 bases and J lost 6; bases outside the gene matches: 9. The CDR3 consists of 16 residues. This chain's CDR3 is CASSYGGRAGGNIQYF. The CDR3 DNA reads as TGTGCCAGCAGTTATGGCGGGAGGGCCGGGGGAAACATTCAGTACTTC.

The V and J genes are TRBV7-3 and TRBJ2-2; the D gene is possibly TRBD2 (6 bases). Germline-derived CDR1 and CDR2 are SGHTA and FQGTGA. Trimming left V 1 base short and J 3 bases short, with 9 bases between. The CDR3 totals 15 residues. Written as DNA, the CDR3 is TGTGCCAGCAGCTTAAGGACTACATACACCGGGGAGCTGTTTTTT. Encoded protein: CASSLRTTYTGELFF.

The CDR3: CASSLAAGNEQFF. The CDR3 bases are TGTGCCAGCAGCTTAGCTGCAGGGAATGAGCAGTTCTTC. The chain couples TRBV11-3 to TRBJ2-1; TRBD1 might be the D (5 bases). The CDR3 runs to 13 residues. V was shortened by 1 base and J by 7 bases, with 8 bases between the two germline ends. CDR1 and CDR2 from the germline V gene are SGHNT and YENEEA.

The count of this clone is one. The chain uses TRBV4-2 and TRBJ2-1; TRBD2 matches at 8 bases. Per germline, CDR1 LGHNA and CDR2 YNFKEQ. The V gene end was trimmed by 0 bases and the J gene end by 4 bases; junction bases not matched to a gene: 14. This CDR3 is built from 19 residues. CDR3: CASSQELNLAGFLYNEQFF. The CDR3 DNA reads as TGTGCCAGCAGCCAAGAATTAAATCTAGCGGGCTTCCTTTACAATGAGCAGTTCTTC.